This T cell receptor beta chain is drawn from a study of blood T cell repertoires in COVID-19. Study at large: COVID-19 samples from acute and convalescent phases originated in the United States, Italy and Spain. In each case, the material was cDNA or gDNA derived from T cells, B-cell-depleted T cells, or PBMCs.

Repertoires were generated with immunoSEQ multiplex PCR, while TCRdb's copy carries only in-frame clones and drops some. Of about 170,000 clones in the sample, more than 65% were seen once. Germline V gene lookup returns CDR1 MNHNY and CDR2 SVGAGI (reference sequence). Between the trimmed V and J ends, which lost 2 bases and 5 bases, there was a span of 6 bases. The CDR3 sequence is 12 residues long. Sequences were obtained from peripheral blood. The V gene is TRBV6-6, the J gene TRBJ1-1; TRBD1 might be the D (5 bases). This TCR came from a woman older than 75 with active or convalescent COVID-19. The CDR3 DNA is TGTGCCAGCAGTTACGGGACTACTGAAGCTTTCTTT. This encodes CASSYGTTEAFF.